This TCR beta chain derives from a study of T cell responses to AZD1222 COVID-19 vaccine. Study-wide points: Spike-specific TCRs gained breadth and depth after people received two AZD1222 doses. Reports say nearly half of spike-specific TCRs go after unmutated variant regions. Repertoire sampling happened only post peak T cell response.

Measured with immunoSEQ multiplex PCR; TCRdb has only the in-frame clones, and not every one. The table has about 110,000 clones, 88% seen once. Concerning this clone itself: Its antigen is not identified.

The origin of this receptor is an adult who received the AZD1222 COVID-19 vaccine. The source was peripheral blood, collected 28 days after the second AZD1222 dose.

CDR3 DNA: TGCGCCAGCAGCGCAGGGACAGGTCGGGGCTATGGCTACACCTTC. The encoded protein is CASSAGTGRGYGYTF. The chain uses TRBV5-1 and TRBJ1-2; 8 bases are a match to TRBD1. CDR1 is SGHRS, CDR2 YFSETQ, per germline. Unmatched junction bases numbered 9, after V lost 4 bases and J lost 4 bases. The CDR3 consists of 15 residues.